These 12 T cell receptor beta chains originate from one sample sequenced in a study of shared clonotypes between healthy human individuals. Only CD45RO-negative cells positively selected for CCR7 counted as naive CD8 cells, so terminally differentiated effector memory CD45RA+ cells were excluded. Repertoires were generated with immunoSEQ multiplex PCR, while TCRdb's copy carries only in-frame clones and drops some. The table includes 550,000 to 600,000 clones, more than 95% detected once. The sample comprised naive CD8+ T cells sorted from blood. The receptor set was obtained from a man aged 25 to 40 in good health.

The rearrangement links TRBV7-6 to TRBJ1-5, with TRBD1 as a possible D gene (5 bases). Trimming removed 8 bases at V and 5 bases at J, with 16 bases between. This CDR3 is 14 amino acids long. Germline V gene data show CDR1 as SGHVS and CDR2 as FNYEAQ. For the CDR3, the DNA is TGTGCCAGCTCCCTATCGGGGGGGGATCAGCCCCAGCATTTT. Its translation is CASSLSGGDQPQHF.

This chain uses TRBV6-1 with TRBJ2-1, with D perhaps being TRBD1 or TRBD2 (6 bases each). This CDR3 spans 13 amino acids. Germline V gene lookup returns CDR1 MNHNS and CDR2 SASEGT. Trimming cost V 4 bases and J 9 bases, with 13 bases left between them. The DNA for the CDR3 is TGTGCCAGCAGTGGACCGGGGGCCTTTGAGCAGTTCTTC. Translated: CASSGPGAFEQFF.

The CDR3 DNA sequence: TGTGCCATCAGTGAGTCGAACAACTACGAGCAGTACTTC. Amino acid sequence: CAISESNNYEQYF. This rearrangement joins TRBV10-3 to TRBJ2-7; D gene ambiguous. The CDR3 loop spans 13 amino acids. The germline V and J ends were trimmed by 0 bases and 3 bases, with 6 bases remaining between them. Germline CDR1 ENHRY, CDR2 SYGVKD.

The CDR3 DNA reads as TGTGCCAGCAGCCAAGATGAGGCTAGCGGAGGGGGCGATACGCAGTATTTT. It translates to CASSQDEASGGGDTQYF. This chain connects TRBV4-2 to TRBJ2-3; TRBD1 or TRBD2 may be the D gene (7 bases each). Germline V gene sequence: CDR1 LGHNA, CDR2 YNFKEQ. The CDR3 has 17 residues. With 0 bases removed from V and 6 bases from J, the gap between germline ends came to 19 bases.

The chain uses TRBV7-9 and TRBJ2-2; D is unclear. The V gene lost 9 bases and the J gene lost 3 bases, with 5 bases spanning the gap. Looked up from germline, CDR1 is SEHNR and CDR2 is FQNEAQ (reference sequence). This CDR3 is built from 11 residues. This CDR3 is CASLHTGELFF. Written as DNA, the CDR3 is TGTGCCAGTCTCCACACCGGGGAGCTGTTTTTT.

The genes are TRBV14 and TRBJ2-5, with 8 bases fitting TRBD2. CDR3 length: 15 amino acids. V was clipped by 0 bases and J by 2 bases; unmatched bases: 2. CDR1 SGHDN and CDR2 FVKESK come from the germline V gene. CDR3 DNA sequence: TGTGCCAGCAGCCAAGACGGGGGGGAACAAGAGACCCAGTACTTC. This gives the protein CASSQDGGEQETQYF.

The chain recombines TRBV15 with TRBJ1-5; possibly TRBD1 for D (6 bases). V was cut by 0 bases and J by 5 bases, with 11 bases left in between. The CDR3 runs to 15 residues. Germline V gives CDR1 LNHNV, CDR2 YYDKDF (reference sequence). Here the CDR3 reads CATSRDLGADQPQHF. CDR3 DNA: TGTGCCACCAGCAGAGATCTGGGGGCGGATCAGCCCCAGCATTTT.

In DNA form, the CDR3 reads TGTGCCAGCAGCTTGGAGGGCTGGCCGGATCAGCCCCAGCATTTT. Residues: CASSLEGWPDQPQHF. The rearrangement joins TRBV5-5 to TRBJ1-5, with D unclear. The germline V gene has CDR1 SGHKS and CDR2 YYEKEE (reference sequence). The V end was cut by 0 bases, the J end by 5 bases, with 12 bases between. This CDR3 comprises 15 residues.

The CDR3 DNA follows: TGCGCCAGAAACCCATGGACAGGGGAAGAAAAACTGTTTTTT. It specifies CARNPWTGEEKLFF. The chain employs TRBV5-1 and TRBJ1-4; 9 nucleotides line up with TRBD1. Germline V gene data show CDR1 as SGHRS and CDR2 as YFSETQ. The CDR3 totals 14 residues. The ends lost 8 bases at V and 8 bases at J; junction bases unmatched: 10. Variable domain in full (rest from reference TRBV5-1 and TRBJ1-4): KAGVTQTPRYLIKTRGQQVTLSCSPISGHRSVSWYQQTPGQGLQFLFEYFSETQRNKGNFPGRFSGRQFSNSRSEMNVSTLELGDSALYLCARNPWTGEEKLFFGSGTQLSVL.

The gene calls are TRBV29-1 and TRBJ2-1; D possibly matches TRBD1 or TRBD2 (5 bases each). Germline CDR1 is SQVTM and CDR2 is ANQGSEA. Deletions cut 4 bases from V and 4 bases from J, with 14 bases between. The CDR3 is 14 residues long. The CDR3 region is CSVVDEGPYNEQFF. The DNA of the CDR3 is TGCAGCGTTGTTGATGAGGGGCCTTACAATGAGCAGTTCTTC.

J is TRBJ1-1 and V is TRBV7-9, with TRBD1 matching 7 bases. Germline assignment: CDR1 SEHNR and CDR2 FQNEAQ (reference sequence). The V segment lost 5 bases and the J segment 8 bases; nucleotides outside the gene matches: 11. CDR3 length: 14 amino acids. CDR3 DNA: TGTGCCAGCAGCCACGGACAGGATACAACCGAAGCTTTCTTT. Translation: CASSHGQDTTEAFF.

The CDR3 DNA sequence: TGTGCCAGCAGCCCCGGGGGACGCCGTCCTGAAGCTTTCTTT. This encodes CASSPGGRRPEAFF. V gene TRBV7-8 combines with J gene TRBJ1-1, with D maybe TRBD1 (5 bases). Trimming cost V 5 bases and J 6 bases, with 16 bases left between them. Per the germline V gene, CDR1 is SGHVS and CDR2 is FQNEAQ. CDR3 length equals 14 residues.